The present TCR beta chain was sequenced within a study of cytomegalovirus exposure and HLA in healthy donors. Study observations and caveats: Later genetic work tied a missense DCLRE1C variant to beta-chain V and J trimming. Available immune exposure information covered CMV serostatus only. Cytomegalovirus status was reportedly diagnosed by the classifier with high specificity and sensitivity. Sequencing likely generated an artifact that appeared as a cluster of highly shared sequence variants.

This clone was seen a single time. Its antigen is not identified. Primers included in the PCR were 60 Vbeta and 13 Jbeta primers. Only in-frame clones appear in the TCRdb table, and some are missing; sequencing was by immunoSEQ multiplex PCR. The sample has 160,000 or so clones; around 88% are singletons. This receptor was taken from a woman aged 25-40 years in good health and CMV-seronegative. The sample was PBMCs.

Here the CDR3 DNA reads TGTGCCAGCAGCCTTGGAGCAGGGCAAGGAAACTATGGCTACACCTTC. This codes for CASSLGAGQGNYGYTF. The chain couples TRBV5-4 to TRBJ1-2; D might be TRBD1 (5 bases). V lost 4 bases to trimming and J lost 2 bases, with 18 bases between them. This CDR3 comprises 16 residues. Germline V lookup: CDR1 SGHNT, CDR2 YYREEE (reference sequence).